This T cell receptor beta chain was identified in a study of T cell responses to AZD1222 COVID-19 vaccine. Concerning this clone: Antigen specificity is unknown.

Samples with a second dose at about 4 or about 12 weeks were pooled together. Assay: immunoSEQ multiplex PCR; the TCRdb copy retains only in-frame clones and omits some. The sample has over 65,000 clones, about nine tenths seen once. Whole-study results and caveats: Baseline seropositivity occurred in only six AZD1222 recipients. Two AZD1222 doses significantly raised spike-specific TCR breadth and depth over controls. Clonal diversity was possibly underestimated, and white British individuals and females predominated among donors.

CDR1 is MDHEN and CDR2 is SYDVKM in the germline V gene. V lost 5 bases to trimming and J lost 4 bases, with 20 bases between them. The CDR3 has 16 amino acids. V is TRBV28 and J is TRBJ2-5; D possibly corresponds to TRBD2 (5 bases). The starting material was peripheral blood, obtained 28 days after the second AZD1222 dose. This clonotype originated in an adult who received the AZD1222 COVID-19 vaccine. The CDR3 is CASSPYFRGSGETQYF. In DNA, the CDR3 is TGTGCCAGCAGTCCCTACTTTCGAGGGAGCGGAGAGACCCAGTACTTC.